A few counts support the clone carrying this T cell receptor (beta chain). Its specificity is unknown. Expressed TCRB transcripts were sequenced because the isolated RNA had all been reverse transcribed beforehand. The method was immunoSEQ multiplex PCR; TCRdb's version includes in-frame clones alone and lacks a portion of them. The table has under 900,000 clones, roughly 15% seen once. This entry belongs to a study of beta chain features in type 1 diabetes. Broader study findings: Using cDNA template may skew counts toward highly expressing activated cells. Significant though moderate, a shortening of TCRB CDR3s appeared in all four CD4+ subsets of Type 1 diabetes patients.

Without exception, sorted populations had purity beyond 95%. From germline, CDR1 is ENHRY and CDR2 SYGVKD. CDR3 size: 14 residues. Deletions cut 5 bases from V and 0 bases from J, with 8 bases between. The sequence was collected from a woman between 18 and 29 years old in good health. V and J are TRBV10-3 and TRBJ1-5; tentatively, D is TRBD1 (5 bases). The sequencing sample was made of naive CD4+ T cells from blood. This CDR3 is CAISQGLSNQPQHF. The DNA of the CDR3 is TGTGCCATCAGTCAGGGTCTTAGCAATCAGCCCCAGCATTTT.